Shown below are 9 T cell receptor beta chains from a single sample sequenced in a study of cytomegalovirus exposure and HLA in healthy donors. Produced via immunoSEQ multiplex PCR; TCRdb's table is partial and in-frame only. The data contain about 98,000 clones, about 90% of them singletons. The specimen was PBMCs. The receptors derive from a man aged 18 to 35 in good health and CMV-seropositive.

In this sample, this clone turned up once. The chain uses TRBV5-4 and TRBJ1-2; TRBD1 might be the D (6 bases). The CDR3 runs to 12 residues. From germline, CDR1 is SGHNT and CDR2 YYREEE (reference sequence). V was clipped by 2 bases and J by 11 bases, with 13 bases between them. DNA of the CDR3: TGTGCCAGCAGCTTCGGACAGATAGGATACACCTTC. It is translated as CASSFGQIGYTF.

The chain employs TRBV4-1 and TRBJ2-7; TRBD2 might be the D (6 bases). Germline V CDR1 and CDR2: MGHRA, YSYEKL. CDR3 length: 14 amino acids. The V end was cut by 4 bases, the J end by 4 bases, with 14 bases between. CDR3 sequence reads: CASSLRETGYEQYF. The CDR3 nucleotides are TGCGCCAGCAGCCTTCGGGAGACTGGGTACGAGCAGTACTTC.

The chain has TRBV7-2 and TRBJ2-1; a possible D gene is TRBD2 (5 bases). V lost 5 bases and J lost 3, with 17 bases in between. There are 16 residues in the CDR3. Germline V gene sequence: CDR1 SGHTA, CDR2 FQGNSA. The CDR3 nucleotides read TGTGCCAGCAGCCCTCAAACTAGTACGCTCTACAATGAGCAGTTCTTC. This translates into CASSPQTSTLYNEQFF.

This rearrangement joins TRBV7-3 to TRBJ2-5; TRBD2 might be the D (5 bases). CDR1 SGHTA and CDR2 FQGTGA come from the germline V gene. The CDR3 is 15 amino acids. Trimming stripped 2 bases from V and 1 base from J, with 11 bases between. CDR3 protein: CASSLGAEAQETQYF. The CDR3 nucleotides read TGTGCCAGCAGCTTAGGAGCGGAAGCCCAAGAGACCCAGTACTTC. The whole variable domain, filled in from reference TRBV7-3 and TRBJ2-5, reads GAGVSQTPSNKVTEKGKYVELRCDPISGHTALYWYRQSLGQGPEFLIYFQGTGAADDSGLPNDRFFAVRPEGSVSTLKIQRTERGDSAVYLCASSLGAEAQETQYFGPGTRLLVL.

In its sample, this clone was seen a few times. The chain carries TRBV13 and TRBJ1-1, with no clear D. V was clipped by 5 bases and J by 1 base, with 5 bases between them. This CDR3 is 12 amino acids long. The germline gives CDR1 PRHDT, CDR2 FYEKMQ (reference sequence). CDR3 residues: CASSRGNTEAFF. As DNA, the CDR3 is TGTGCCAGCAGCCGAGGGAACACTGAAGCTTTCTTT. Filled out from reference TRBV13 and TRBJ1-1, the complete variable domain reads AAGVIQSPRHLIKEKRETATLKCYPIPRHDTVYWYQQGPGQDPQFLISFYEKMQSDKGSIPDRFSAQQFSDYHSELNMSSLELGDSALYFCASSRGNTEAFFGQGTRLTVV.

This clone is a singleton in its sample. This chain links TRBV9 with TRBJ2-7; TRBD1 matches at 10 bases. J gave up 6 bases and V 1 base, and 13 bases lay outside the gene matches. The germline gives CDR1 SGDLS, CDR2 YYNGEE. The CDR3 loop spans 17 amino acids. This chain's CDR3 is CASSVIVSGTGAGEQYF. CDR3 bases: TGTGCCAGCAGCGTAATAGTTTCGGGGACAGGGGCTGGCGAGCAGTACTTC.

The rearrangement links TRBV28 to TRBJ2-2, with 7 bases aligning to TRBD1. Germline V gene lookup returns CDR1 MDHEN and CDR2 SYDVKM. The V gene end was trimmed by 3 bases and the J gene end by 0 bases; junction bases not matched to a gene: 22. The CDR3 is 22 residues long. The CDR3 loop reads CASSFYGTDRAGRITNTGELFF. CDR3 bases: TGTGCCAGCAGTTTTTACGGGACCGACAGGGCGGGCCGGATAACGAACACCGGGGAGCTGTTTTTT.

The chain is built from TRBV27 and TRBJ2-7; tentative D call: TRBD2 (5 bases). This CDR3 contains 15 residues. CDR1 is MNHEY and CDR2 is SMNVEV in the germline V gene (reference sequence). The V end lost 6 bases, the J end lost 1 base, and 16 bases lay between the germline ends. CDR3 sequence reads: CASSPGKDHSYEQYF. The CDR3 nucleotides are TGTGCCAGCAGCCCCGGGAAGGATCATTCCTACGAGCAGTACTTC.

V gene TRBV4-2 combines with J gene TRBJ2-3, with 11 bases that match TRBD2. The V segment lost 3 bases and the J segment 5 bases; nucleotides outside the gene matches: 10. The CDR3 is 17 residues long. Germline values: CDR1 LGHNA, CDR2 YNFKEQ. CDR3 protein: CASSHSELAGEIDTQYF. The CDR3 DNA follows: TGTGCCAGCAGCCACTCCGAACTAGCGGGAGAGATAGATACGCAGTATTTT.